This T cell receptor beta chain derives from a study of chemoradiotherapy in HPV16-positive cancers (dated by TCRdb to between 2021 and 2024). Notes on the research overall: Functional T-cell assays on cells from two HPV16-positive patients defined candidate HPV-specific T-cell clones and common TCR motifs. The study set out to ask whether T-cell immunity against the HPV oncoproteins E6 and E7 changes over the course of chemoradiotherapy and whether that immunity affects survival. TCR repertoires from over 80 patients with HPV-related cancers were then used to track the candidate HPV-specific TCRs and motifs.

With regard to this clone: Its recognized antigen is unknown. No clone much larger than this one lies a single base away; base qualities are absent.

Clipping removes 5 bases from V and 14 bases from J, with 10 as the unmatched junction base count. From cysteine to phenylalanine, the CDR3 is 15 amino acids long. Here the CDR3 DNA is all that survives: 45 bases in frame from base 1. The germline V gene (reference sequence) specifies SEHNR as CDR1 and FQNEAQ as CDR2. Repertoires were sampled repeatedly over the course of chemoradiotherapy, so clonal expansion could be followed in the tumor microenvironment. Summary of the overall study and its limitations: In HPV16-positive patients, expansion of HPV-responsive T cells during chemoradiotherapy was found to be associated with improved recurrence-free survival. Expansion of candidate HPV-specific clones and E7-related TCR motifs was observed in the tumor microenvironment during treatment, whereas no such expansion was observed for non-HPV-specific T cells. The survival association was reported for HPV16-positive patients, and the functional definition of HPV-specific T cells was derived from only a couple of HPV16-positive patients.

Libraries came from the immunoSEQ multiplex PCR assay. TCRdb retrieved this table from immuneACCESS and kept in-frame rearrangements only. Not all clones are present; in checked studies, unresolved V genes account for under half, and no reason is known for the remainder. Across this sample there are 30,000 to 35,000 clones, with about four fifths seen only once. Around 4% of the sample comes from the top ten. The chain was built from TRBV7-9 and TRBJ2-1; 15 central nucleotides agree with TRBD2. The sequence was obtained from a human donor with HPV-associated anogenital cancer. Source: blood, taken from a patient who underwent chemoradiotherapy. The CDR3 here reads CASSLRGLAGGIEFF. Here is the DNA: TGTGCCAGCAGCCTAAGGGGACTAGCGGGGGGTATAGAGTTCTTC.